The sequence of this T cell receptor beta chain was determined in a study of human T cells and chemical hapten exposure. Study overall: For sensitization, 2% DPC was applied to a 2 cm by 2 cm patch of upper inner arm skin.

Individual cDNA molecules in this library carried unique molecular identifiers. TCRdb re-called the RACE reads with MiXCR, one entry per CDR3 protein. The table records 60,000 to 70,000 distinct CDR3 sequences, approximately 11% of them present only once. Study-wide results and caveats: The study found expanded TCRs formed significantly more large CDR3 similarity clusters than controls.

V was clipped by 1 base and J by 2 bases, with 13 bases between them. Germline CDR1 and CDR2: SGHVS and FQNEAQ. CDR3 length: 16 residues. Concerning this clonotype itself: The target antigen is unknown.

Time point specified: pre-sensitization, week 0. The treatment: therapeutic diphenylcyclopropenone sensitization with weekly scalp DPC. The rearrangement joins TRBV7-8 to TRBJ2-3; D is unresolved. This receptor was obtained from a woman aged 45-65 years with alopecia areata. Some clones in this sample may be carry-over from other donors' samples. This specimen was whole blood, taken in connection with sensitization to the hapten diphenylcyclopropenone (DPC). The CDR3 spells CASSLEGRITTDTQYF. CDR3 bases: TGTGCCAGCAGCTTAGAAGGTCGGATCACCACAGATACGCAGTATTTT. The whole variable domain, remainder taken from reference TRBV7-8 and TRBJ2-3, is GAGVSQSPRYKVAKRGQDVALRCDPISGHVSLFWYQQALGQGPEFLTYFQNEAQLDKSGLPSDRFFAERPEGSVSTLKIQRTQQEDSAVYLCASSLEGRITTDTQYFGPGTRLTVL.